A selection of T cell receptor beta chains follows, all from one sample in a study of early T cells in non-severe SARS-CoV-2 infection. Via MiXCR, TCRdb re-called the 5' RACE reads, giving one row per CDR3 protein. The sample shows tens of thousands of distinct CDR3 sequences, roughly 7.7% of them seen only once. The sequenced sample was whole blood. These receptors came from an adult who was a healthcare worker with PCR-confirmed SARS-CoV-2 infection or an uninfected control (not recorded which). The CDR3 runs from the conserved cysteine through the conserved F or W. A D gene is named only where the DNA matches it firmly. Clone size is given for some rows only: seen once, a few or many times, or a class if the clone is expanded.

CDR3aa	CDR3nt	j_gene	d_gene	v_gene	abundance
CASSLEAGAISPLHF	TGTGCCAGCAGCTTGGAGGCAGGGGCAATCTCACCCCTCCACTTT	TRBJ1-6	-	TRBV5-4	many
CASSGTAETQYF	TGTGCCAGCAGTGGGACAGCGGAGACCCAGTACTTC	TRBJ2-5	TRBD1	TRBV6-6	many
CASSQASGYSPLHF	TGTGCCAGCAGCCAAGCCTCAGGGTATTCACCCCTCCACTTT	TRBJ1-6	-	TRBV3-1	many
CASSSLRLALPGTQYF	TGTGCCAGCAGTTCCCTTCGACTAGCCCTGCCGGGTACGCAGTATTTT	TRBJ2-3	TRBD2	TRBV12-3/TRBV12-4	many
CASSYAQETQYF	TGTGCCAGCAGTTATGCCCAAGAGACCCAGTACTTC	TRBJ2-5	-	TRBV6-2/TRBV6-3	many
CASSLAQVSNTEAFF	TGTGCCAGCAGCTTAGCGCAGGTTTCTAACACTGAAGCTTTCTTT	TRBJ1-1	-	TRBV7-6	many
CASSIGQDQETQYF	TGTGCCAGCAGCATTGGACAGGACCAAGAGACCCAGTACTTC	TRBJ2-5	TRBD1	TRBV7-7	many
CSVDPGRGARVAFF	TGCAGCGTTGACCCAGGGAGGGGGGCTCGGGTAGCTTTCTTT	TRBJ1-1	-	TRBV29-1	many
CASSMGQGAGGQPQHF	TGTGCCAGCAGCATGGGACAGGGGGCTGGAGGACAGCCCCAGCATTTT	TRBJ1-5	TRBD1	TRBV7-9	many
CASSPGTGVSNQPQHF	TGTGCCAGCTCACCGGGGACAGGGGTGAGCAATCAGCCCCAGCATTTT	TRBJ1-5	TRBD1	TRBV18	many
CASSYKATQGNIQYF	TGTGCCAGCAGTTACAAGGCTACTCAGGGGAACATTCAGTACTTC	TRBJ2-4	-	TRBV27	many
CASSLTPGAKTGELFF	TGTGCCAGCAGCCTTACCCCGGGAGCGAAAACCGGGGAGCTGTTTTTT	TRBJ2-2	-	TRBV7-3	-
CASSPSQGGFENSEAFF	TGTGCCAGCAGCCCCTCACAGGGAGGGTTTGAGAATTCTGAAGCTTTCTTT	TRBJ1-1	-	TRBV7-3	-
CASNEEGIEQYF	TGTGCCAGCAACGAGGAGGGGATCGAGCAGTACTTC	TRBJ2-7	-	TRBV28	medium-sized
CATSRGNRGGGDTQYF	TGTGCCACCAGCAGAGGCAACAGGGGAGGAGGGGATACGCAGTATTTT	TRBJ2-3	-	TRBV15	many
CSAIRDPLETQYF	TGCAGTGCTATCCGGGACCCCTTGGAGACCCAGTACTTC	TRBJ2-5	-	TRBV20-1	-
CASSPGQGMYQPQHF	TGTGCCAGCAGCCCCGGACAGGGGATGTATCAGCCCCAGCATTTT	TRBJ1-5	TRBD1	TRBV6-5	many
CASSSRQGMNTEAFF	TGTGCCAGCAGCTCCCGACAGGGAATGAACACTGAAGCTTTCTTT	TRBJ1-1	TRBD1	TRBV7-9	-
CASSQSGDLNQPQHF	TGCGCCAGCAGCCAATCGGGGGATCTCAATCAGCCCCAGCATTTT	TRBJ1-5	-	TRBV4-1	few
CASSFLAGGENIQYF	TGTGCCAGCAGTTTTCTAGCGGGAGGGGAAAACATTCAGTACTTC	TRBJ2-4	TRBD2	TRBV28	few
CASMMGTGANVLTF	TGTGCCAGCATGATGGGCACTGGGGCCAACGTCCTGACTTTC	TRBJ2-6	-	TRBV28	-
CASSAGQGLSGYTF	TGTGCCAGCAGCGCCGGACAGGGACTCTCCGGCTACACCTTC	TRBJ1-2	TRBD1	TRBV7-9	few
CSSGLASTDTQYF	TGCAGCTCCGGACTAGCGAGCACAGATACGCAGTATTTT	TRBJ2-3	TRBD2	TRBV29-1	few
CASSTGVADTQYF	TGTGCCAGCAGTACAGGGGTGGCAGATACGCAGTATTTT	TRBJ2-3	TRBD1	TRBV6-1	few
CASSLTVAGNTIYF	TGTGCCAGCAGCCTTACAGTTGCCGGAAACACCATATATTTT	TRBJ1-3	-	TRBV9	many
CASSLGLQSNEQFF	TGTGCCAGCAGTTTAGGCCTGCAAAGCAATGAGCAGTTCTTC	TRBJ2-1	-	TRBV12-3/TRBV12-4	-
CASSLDYEQYF	TGTGCCAGCAGTTTAGACTACGAGCAGTACTTC	TRBJ2-7	-	TRBV28	many
CASSPGTGLLYEQYF	TGTGCCAGCAGTCCCGGGACAGGACTCCTCTACGAGCAGTACTTC	TRBJ2-7	TRBD1	TRBV6-2/TRBV6-3	many
CASSHHDSLIDYGYTF	TGTGCCAGCAGCCACCACGACAGTCTAATAGACTATGGCTACACCTTC	TRBJ1-2	-	TRBV14	few
CASSLVRGPKTQYF	TGTGCCAGCAGCTTAGTGCGGGGGCCCAAGACCCAGTACTTC	TRBJ2-5	-	TRBV7-9	many
CASSDGARPYNEQFF	TGTGCCAGCAGTGACGGGGCCAGGCCGTACAATGAGCAGTTCTTC	TRBJ2-1	-	TRBV6-4	few
CASSVTNAQTEAFF	TGTGCCAGCAGCGTAACTAACGCCCAGACTGAAGCTTTCTTT	TRBJ1-1	-	TRBV9	many
CASSWGREEKLFF	TGTGCCAGCAGCTGGGGCAGAGAAGAAAAACTGTTTTTT	TRBJ1-4	-	TRBV7-2	few
CASSGDRDGEKLFF	TGTGCCAGCAGCGGGGACAGGGACGGCGAAAAACTGTTTTTT	TRBJ1-4	TRBD1	TRBV7-9	few
CSVLSGSDEQYF	TGCAGCGTGCTTAGCGGGAGCGACGAGCAGTACTTC	TRBJ2-7	TRBD2	TRBV29-1	many
CASSITGEQWDGYTF	TGTGCCAGCAGTATTACAGGGGAGCAGTGGGATGGCTACACCTTC	TRBJ1-2	TRBD1	TRBV2	many
CASSLRSGRVSGELFF	TGCGCCAGCAGCTTGCGTAGCGGGAGAGTATCCGGGGAGCTGTTTTTT	TRBJ2-2	TRBD2	TRBV5-1	few
CASSPLIQGAETYEQYF	TGTGCCAGCAGCCCACTTATTCAGGGTGCGGAGACCTACGAGCAGTACTTC	TRBJ2-7	-	TRBV7-9	many
CASSLEGTGYYEQYF	TGTGCCAGCAGCTTAGAGGGGACAGGATACTACGAGCAGTACTTC	TRBJ2-7	TRBD1	TRBV7-9	-
CASSLDRGWGPLHF	TGTGCCAGCAGCTTGGACAGGGGCTGGGGGCCCCTCCACTTT	TRBJ1-6	TRBD1	TRBV7-6	-
CASSRDAEQYF	TGTGCCAGTAGTAGGGACGCTGAGCAGTACTTC	TRBJ2-7	-	TRBV19	-
CASSIEAYEQYF	TGTGCCAGCTCGATAGAGGCCTACGAGCAGTACTTC	TRBJ2-7	-	TRBV18	few
CASSWARGSRDTQYF	TGTGCCAGCAGCTGGGCGAGGGGATCACGAGATACGCAGTATTTT	TRBJ2-3	-	TRBV7-8	many
CASSRTSGRGPYEQYF	TGTGCCAGCAGCCGGACTAGCGGGAGAGGGCCCTACGAGCAGTACTTC	TRBJ2-7	TRBD2	TRBV5-4	many
CASSLDRSDTQYF	TGTGCCAGCAGCTTAGATCGATCAGATACGCAGTATTTT	TRBJ2-3	-	TRBV11-2	-
CASSLVQGSYEQYF	TGTGCCAGCAGTCTGGTACAGGGTTCCTACGAGCAGTACTTC	TRBJ2-7	-	TRBV7-9	many
CASSQTGEDGYTF	TGTGCCAGCAGCCAGACAGGGGAGGATGGCTACACCTTC	TRBJ1-2	TRBD1	TRBV4-2	-
CASRDEGGNEQFF	TGTGCCAGCAGGGACGAAGGGGGCAATGAGCAGTTCTTC	TRBJ2-1	-	TRBV3-1	many
CATSDLASSTDTQYF	TGTGCCACCAGTGATCTGGCTTCTAGCACAGATACGCAGTATTTT	TRBJ2-3	-	TRBV24-1	-
CASSQGAANLAGTGELFF	TGCGCCAGCAGCCAAGGAGCTGCTAACCTGGCGGGGACCGGGGAGCTGTTTTTT	TRBJ2-2	-	TRBV4-1	many
CSVDSLAASTDTQYF	TGCAGCGTTGACTCACTAGCGGCTAGCACAGATACGCAGTATTTT	TRBJ2-3	TRBD2	TRBV29-1	-
CASSQPRGGGGYTF	TGTGCCAGCAGTCAGCCCCGGGGAGGTGGGGGCTACACCTTC	TRBJ1-2	-	TRBV28	few
CASSPKAGGPTEQFF	TGTGCCAGTAGTCCCAAAGCGGGAGGTCCCACCGAGCAGTTCTTC	TRBJ2-1	TRBD2	TRBV19	few
CASSLAGVTEVFF	TGTGCCAGCAGCTTGGCAGGGGTCACTGAAGTTTTCTTT	TRBJ1-1	-	TRBV7-8	many